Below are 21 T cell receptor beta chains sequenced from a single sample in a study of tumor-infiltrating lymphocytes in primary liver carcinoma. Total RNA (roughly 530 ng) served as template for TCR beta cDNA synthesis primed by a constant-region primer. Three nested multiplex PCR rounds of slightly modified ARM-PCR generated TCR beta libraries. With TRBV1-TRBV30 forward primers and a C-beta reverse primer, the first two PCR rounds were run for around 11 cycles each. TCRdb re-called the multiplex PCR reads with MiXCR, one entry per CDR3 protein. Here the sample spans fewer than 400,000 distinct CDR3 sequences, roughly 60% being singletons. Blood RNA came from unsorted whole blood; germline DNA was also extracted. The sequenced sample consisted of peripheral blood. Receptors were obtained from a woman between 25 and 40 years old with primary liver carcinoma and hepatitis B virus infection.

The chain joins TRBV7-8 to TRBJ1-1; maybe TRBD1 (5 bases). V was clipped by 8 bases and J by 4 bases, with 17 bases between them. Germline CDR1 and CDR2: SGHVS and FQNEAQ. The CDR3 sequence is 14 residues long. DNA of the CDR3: TGTGCCAGCCAACACTGGGGGGGAGCCACTGAAGCTTTCTTT. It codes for CASQHWGGATEAFF.

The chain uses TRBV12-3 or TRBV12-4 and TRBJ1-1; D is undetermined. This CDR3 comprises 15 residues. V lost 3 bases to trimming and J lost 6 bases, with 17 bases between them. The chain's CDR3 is CASSLSYIISAEAFF. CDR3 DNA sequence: TGTGCCAGCAGTTTGTCCTACATTATTTCTGCTGAAGCTTTCTTT.

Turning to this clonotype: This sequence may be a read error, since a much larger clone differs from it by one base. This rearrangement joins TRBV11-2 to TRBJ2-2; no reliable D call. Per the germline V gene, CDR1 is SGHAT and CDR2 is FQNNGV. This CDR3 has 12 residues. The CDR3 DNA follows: TGTGTCAGCAGCTTTGGTACCGGGGAGCTGTTTTTT. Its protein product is CVSSFGTGELFF.

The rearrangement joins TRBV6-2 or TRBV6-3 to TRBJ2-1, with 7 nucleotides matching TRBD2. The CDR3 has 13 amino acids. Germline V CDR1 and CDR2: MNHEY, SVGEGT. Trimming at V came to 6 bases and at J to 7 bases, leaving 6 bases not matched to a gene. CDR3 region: CASRSLADNEQFF. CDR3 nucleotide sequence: TGTGCCAGCAGGAGTCTAGCGGATAATGAGCAGTTCTTC.

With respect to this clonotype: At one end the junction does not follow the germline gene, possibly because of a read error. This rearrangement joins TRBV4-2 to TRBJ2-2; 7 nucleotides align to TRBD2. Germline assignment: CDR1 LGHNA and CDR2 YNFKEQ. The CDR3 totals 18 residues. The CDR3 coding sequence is TGTACCAGCAGCCAAGTTGGGGGAGGGCGGACGAACACCTGGGAGCTGTTTTTT. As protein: CTSSQVGGGRTNTWELFF.

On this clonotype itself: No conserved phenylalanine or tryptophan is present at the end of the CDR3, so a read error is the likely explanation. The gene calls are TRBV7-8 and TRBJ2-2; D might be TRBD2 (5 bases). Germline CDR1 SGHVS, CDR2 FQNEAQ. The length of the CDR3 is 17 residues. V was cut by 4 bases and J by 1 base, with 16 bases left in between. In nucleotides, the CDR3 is TGTGCCAGCAGCTCCAAAGGACTGGGAGTGAACACCGGGGAGCTGTTTTGT. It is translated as CASSSKGLGVNTGELFC.

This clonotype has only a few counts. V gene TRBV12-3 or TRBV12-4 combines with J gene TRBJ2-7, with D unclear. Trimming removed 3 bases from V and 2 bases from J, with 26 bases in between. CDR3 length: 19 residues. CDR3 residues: CASSFFMSAQGWATYEQYF. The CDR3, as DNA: TGTGCCAGCAGTTTTTTTATGTCGGCTCAAGGTTGGGCTACCTACGAGCAGTACTTC.

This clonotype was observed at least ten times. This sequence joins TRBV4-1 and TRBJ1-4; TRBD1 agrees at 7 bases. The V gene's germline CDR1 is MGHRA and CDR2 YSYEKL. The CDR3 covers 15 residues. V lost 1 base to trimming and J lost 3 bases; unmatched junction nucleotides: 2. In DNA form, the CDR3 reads TGCGCCAGCAGCCAAGCTGACAGGGCTAATGAAAAACTGTTTTTT. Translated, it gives CASSQADRANEKLFF.

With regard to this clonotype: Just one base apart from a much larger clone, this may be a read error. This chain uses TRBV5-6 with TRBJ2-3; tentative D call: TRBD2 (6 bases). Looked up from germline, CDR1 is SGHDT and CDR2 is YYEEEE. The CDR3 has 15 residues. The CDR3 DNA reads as TGTACCAGCAGCTTGCCGGCGGGACGCACAGATACGCAGTATTTT. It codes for CTSSLPAGRTDTQYF.

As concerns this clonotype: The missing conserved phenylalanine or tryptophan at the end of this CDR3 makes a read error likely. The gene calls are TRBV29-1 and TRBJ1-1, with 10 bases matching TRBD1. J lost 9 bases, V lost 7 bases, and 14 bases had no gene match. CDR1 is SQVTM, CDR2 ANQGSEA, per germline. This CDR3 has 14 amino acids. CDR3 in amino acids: CSANSGQGWTQAFY. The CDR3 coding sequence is TGCAGCGCCAACTCGGGACAGGGGTGGACTCAAGCTTTCTAT.

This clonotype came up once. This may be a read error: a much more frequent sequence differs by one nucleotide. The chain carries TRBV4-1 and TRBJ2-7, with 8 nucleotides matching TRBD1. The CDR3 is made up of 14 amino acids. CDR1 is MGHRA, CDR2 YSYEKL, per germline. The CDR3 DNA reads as TGCCCCAGCAGCCAGGGGGACAGGTCCTACGAGCAGTACTTC. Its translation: CPSSQGDRSYEQYF.

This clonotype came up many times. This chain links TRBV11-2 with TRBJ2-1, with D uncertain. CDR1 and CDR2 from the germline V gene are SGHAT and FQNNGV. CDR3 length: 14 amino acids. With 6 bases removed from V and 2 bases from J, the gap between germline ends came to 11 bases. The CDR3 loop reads CASSNLGAYNEQFF. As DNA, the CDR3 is TGTGCCAGCAGTAATCTAGGCGCCTACAATGAGCAGTTCTTC.

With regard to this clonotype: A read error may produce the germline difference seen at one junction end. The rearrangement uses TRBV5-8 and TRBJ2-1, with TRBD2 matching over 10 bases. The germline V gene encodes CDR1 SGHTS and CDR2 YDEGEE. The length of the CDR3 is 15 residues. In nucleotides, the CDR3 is TGTGCCAGCGGCTTGCTAGCGGGAGTCTACAATGAGCAGTTCTTC. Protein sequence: CASGLLAGVYNEQFF. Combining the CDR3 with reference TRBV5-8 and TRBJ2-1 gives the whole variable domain EAGVTQSPTHLIKTRGQQATLRCSPISGHTSVYWYQQALGLGLQFLLWYDEGEERNRGNFPPRFSGRQFPNYSSELNVNALELEDSALYLCASGLLAGVYNEQFFGPGTRLTVL.

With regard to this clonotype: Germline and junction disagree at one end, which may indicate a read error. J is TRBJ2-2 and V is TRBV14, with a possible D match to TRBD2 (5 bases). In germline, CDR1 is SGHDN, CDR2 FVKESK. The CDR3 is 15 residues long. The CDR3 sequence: CASSQARGYTGELLF. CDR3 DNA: TGTGCCAGCAGCCAGGCCCGGGGATACACCGGGGAGCTGTTGTTT.

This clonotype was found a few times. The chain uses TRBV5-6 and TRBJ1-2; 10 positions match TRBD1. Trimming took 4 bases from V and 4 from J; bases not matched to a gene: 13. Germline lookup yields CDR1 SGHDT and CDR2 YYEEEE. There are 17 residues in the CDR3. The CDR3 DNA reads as TGTGCCAGCAGCGCTTCCCGGGACAGGGGAGTGGGCTATGGCTACACCTTC. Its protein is CASSASRDRGVGYGYTF.

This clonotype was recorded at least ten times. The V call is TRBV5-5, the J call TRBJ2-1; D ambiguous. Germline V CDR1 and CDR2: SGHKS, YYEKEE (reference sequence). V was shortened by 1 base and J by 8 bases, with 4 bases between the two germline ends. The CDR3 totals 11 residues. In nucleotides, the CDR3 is TGTGCCAGCAGCTTGTTGTATGAGCAGTTCTTC. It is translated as CASSLLYEQFF.

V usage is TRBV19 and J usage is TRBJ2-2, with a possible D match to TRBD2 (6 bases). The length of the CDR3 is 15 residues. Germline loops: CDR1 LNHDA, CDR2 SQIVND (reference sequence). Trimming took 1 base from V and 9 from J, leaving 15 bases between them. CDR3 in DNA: TGTGCCAGTAGTATAGGGGTAGGCGGGACCAGGGAGCTGTTTTTT. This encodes CASSIGVGGTRELFF.

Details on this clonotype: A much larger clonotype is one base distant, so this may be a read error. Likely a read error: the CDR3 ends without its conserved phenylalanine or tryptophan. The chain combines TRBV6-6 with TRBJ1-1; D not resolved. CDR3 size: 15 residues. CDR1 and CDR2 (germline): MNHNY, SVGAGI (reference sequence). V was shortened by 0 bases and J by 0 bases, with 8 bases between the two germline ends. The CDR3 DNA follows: TGTGCCAGCAGTTACTCGAAAGACATGAACACTGAAGCTTTCTCT. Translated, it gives CASSYSKDMNTEAFS.

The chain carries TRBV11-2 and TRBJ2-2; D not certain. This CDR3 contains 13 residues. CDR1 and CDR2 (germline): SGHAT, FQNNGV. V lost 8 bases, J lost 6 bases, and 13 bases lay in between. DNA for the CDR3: TGTGCCAGCGGCAGAACAAACGCCGGGGAGCTGTTTTTT. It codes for CASGRTNAGELFF.

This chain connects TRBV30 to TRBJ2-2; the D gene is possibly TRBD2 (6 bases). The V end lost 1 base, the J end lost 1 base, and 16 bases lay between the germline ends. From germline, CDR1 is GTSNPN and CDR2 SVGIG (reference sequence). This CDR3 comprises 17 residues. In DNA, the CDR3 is TGTGCCTGGAGTGAGACCGGTAGACTAGTGAACACCGGGGAGCTGTTTTTT. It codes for CAWSETGRLVNTGELFF.

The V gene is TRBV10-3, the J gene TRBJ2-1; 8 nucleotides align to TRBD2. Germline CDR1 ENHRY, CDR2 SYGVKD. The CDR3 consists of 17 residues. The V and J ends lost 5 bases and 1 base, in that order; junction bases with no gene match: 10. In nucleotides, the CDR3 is TGTGCCATCAGTCCCCGACAAGCGGGAGAATCCTACAATGAGCAGTTCTTC. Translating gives CAISPRQAGESYNEQFF.